One T cell receptor (beta chain) is described in this entry. It lacks a known antigen. No quality values exist for individual bases; no much larger clone is one base distant. The sample's treatment or condition label is to be understood as: in vitro stimulation with specific CMV peptide epitopes to enrich CMV-specific T cells. V sheds 5 bases and J sheds 8 bases, leaving 13 bases between their ends. From the cysteine up to the phenylalanine, the CDR3 has a length of 13 residues. Only the CDR3 DNA stays, 39 bases, in frame from base 1. The germline V gene yields SGHTA for CDR1 and FQGTGA for CDR2. This record comes from a study of T cell repertoires in cytomegalovirus infection (dated by TCRdb to the late 2010s). The study in broad terms: Alongside well-studied HLA-B-restricted epitopes, the peptide stimulations were aimed at recently identified HLA-C-restricted CMV epitopes, whose presentation resists viral immunomodulation. Donor HLA type was relevant to the analysis, because carriage of CMV infection together with the matching HLA type was indicated by public TCR beta signatures. What the study reported, not specific to this receptor: Carriers of CMV infection plus the relevant HLA type were discriminated by the cumulative frequency of public TCR beta family members in the study cohort and in an independent roughly 370-donor cohort. The ex vivo response was dominated by HLA-C-restricted CMV-specific TCR beta clonotypes, and the single most frequent clonotype in two of eight donors was supplied by these HLA-C-restricted clonotypes.

The run used an Illumina HiSeq 1500. TCRdb reprocessed the public reads (quality trimming at Q25 with fastp, clone calling with MiXCR) and kept in-frame beta chains. One record per CDR3 amino acid sequence lists the most common genes and DNA. Counted in this sample were 200,000 to 250,000 distinct CDR3 sequences; 35% to 40% of them appeared once. Jointly, the top ten make up more than 50% of the sample. The chain is assembled from TRBV7-3 and TRBJ2-1, with the D segment identity uncertain. The receptor comes from a human donor in good health (CMV status not recorded). Some clones in this sample may be carry-over from other donors' samples. The sequencing here drew on CD8+ T cells from cultured PBMCs, taken from culture after CMV antigen stimulation. CDR3 reads: CASSPDSGDEQFF. The sequenced DNA is TGTGCCAGCAGCCCCGACTCGGGTGATGAGCAGTTCTTC.